The clone carrying this TCR beta chain was counted ten times or more. Its antigen is unidentified. With molecular barcodes, quantitative 5'-RACE was used to make the TCR beta libraries. Each CDR3 protein gets one entry after TCRdb re-called the 5' RACE reads with MiXCR. The table shows 450,000 to 550,000 distinct CDR3 sequences, with 5.3% occurring only once. The J segment lost 4 bases and the V segment lost 5 bases, leaving 9 bases of the junction unmatched. Germline V gives CDR1 SEHNR, CDR2 FQNEAQ (reference sequence). The CDR3 has 16 amino acids. This sample is part of a study of CD8 T cells in ankylosing spondylitis. Findings and limits, study-wide: Matched ankylosing spondylitis synovial fluid reportedly showed significant enrichment of disease-linked clones. Relatively scarce in peripheral blood, disease-linked clones were CD8+. There were earlier reports of some motif variants in reactive arthritis synovial fluid and blood. About 8 highly homologous variants made up a TCR beta motif, and this motif appeared characteristic of ankylosing spondylitis blood.

The material sequenced was blood, either unsorted or a sorted T cell fraction (not recorded which). This TCR was sampled from a male donor with ankylosing spondylitis. The chain is built from TRBV7-9 and TRBJ2-3, with 10 bases lining up with TRBD2. The CDR3 nucleotides are TGTGCCAGCAGCCAGGCAAAGCGGGGGGGCCCAGATACGCAGTATTTT. Its protein product is CASSQAKRGGPDTQYF. The full variable domain, in which reference TRBV7-9 and TRBJ2-3 provide the parts outside the CDR3, is DTGVSQNPRHKITKRGQNVTFRCDPISEHNRLYWYRQTLGQGPEFLTYFQNEAQLEKSRLLSDRFSAERPKGSFSTLEIQRTEQGDSAMYLCASSQAKRGGPDTQYFGPGTRLTVL.